This TCR beta chain was profiled in a study of T cells in women clearing cervical HPV infection. Study background: Controls gave blood once infection was undetectable; cases at lesion identification.

Regarding this clone: The sequenced fragment ends 3 residues before the CDR3 boundary, so the rest is inferred from the germline J gene.

This table comes from immunoSEQ multiplex PCR, and its TCRdb copy is limited to in-frame clones, with some not included. Here the sample table reports some 41,000 clones. In germline, CDR1 is MNHEY, CDR2 SVGEGT. The germline V and J ends were trimmed by 5 bases and 1 base, with 15 bases remaining between them. This CDR3 is 15 amino acids long. This TCR derives from a woman between 18 and 70 years old with a cervical HPV16 infection that either progressed to CIN3+ or cleared (not recorded which). The chain has TRBV6-2 or TRBV6-3 and TRBJ2-7; D is possibly TRBD2 (5 bases). The sequencing sample was made of blood buffy coat. The part of the CDR3 DNA that was read is TGTGCCAGCAGTGGCCGCGGAGGAGTTTCCTACGAG. As protein: CASSGRGGVSYE. The complete CDR3 sequence is CASSGRGGVSYEQYF.